The 13 T cell receptor beta chains below were found in one sample sequenced in a study of T cell responses to AZD1222 COVID-19 vaccine. The protocol was immunoSEQ multiplex PCR, while the TCRdb copy is restricted to in-frame clones and leaves out a portion. The table includes roughly 92,000 clones, nearly 90% detected once. The input for sequencing was peripheral blood, taken on day 0 of AZD1222 vaccination. These receptor sequences come from an adult in good health.

V usage is TRBV27 and J usage is TRBJ1-6; no clear D. With 8 bases removed from V and 13 bases from J, the gap between germline ends came to 9 bases. The CDR3 is 10 residues long. Germline V CDR1 and CDR2: MNHEY, SMNVEV (reference sequence). The CDR3 spells CASGPRPLHF. Here the CDR3 DNA reads TGTGCCAGCGGACCCAGGCCCCTCCACTTT.

The V and J genes are TRBV7-2 and TRBJ1-1, with D unclear. Germline CDR1 reads SGHTA; CDR2 reads FQGNSA. Trimming left V 1 base short and J 4 bases short, with 13 bases between. The CDR3 spans 15 residues. Here the CDR3 DNA reads TGTGCCAGCAGCTTAGGGCCCCAGCGGGGCACTGAAGCTTTCTTT. Translating gives CASSLGPQRGTEAFF.

The chain carries TRBV4-3 and TRBJ1-6, with 8 nucleotides matching TRBD1. After removal of 0 bases from V and 7 bases from J, the junction contained 8 bases not matched to a gene. Germline CDR1 LGHNA, CDR2 YSLEER. The CDR3 has 17 amino acids. The chain's CDR3 is CASSQDLEWTGNSPLHF. The CDR3, as DNA: TGCGCCAGCAGCCAAGATTTAGAATGGACAGGGAATTCACCCCTCCACTTT.

About this clone: Relative to the germline gene, one junction end is altered; a read error may explain this. This chain joins TRBV7-2 and TRBJ2-5; a possible D gene is TRBD2 (5 bases). The CDR3 extends over 8 amino acids. The germline CDR1 and CDR2 sequences are SGHTA and FQGNSA. The CDR3 DNA sequence: TGTGCCAGCAGCTGGACTGACTTC. Translating it yields CASSWTDF.

The rearrangement uses TRBV23-1 and TRBJ1-3; D unclear. TRBV23-1 is designated an ORF whose function remains uncertain. With 7 bases removed from V and 0 bases from J, the gap between germline ends came to 13 bases. The CDR3 has 15 residues. Here the CDR3 reads CASTLIMGSGNTIYF. The CDR3 region has the DNA TGCGCCAGCACCCTAATCATGGGCTCTGGAAACACCATATATTTT.

This clone was observed once. V usage is TRBV5-8 and J usage is TRBJ2-3; D may be TRBD1 (6 bases). The length of the CDR3 is 15 residues. Germline V lookup: CDR1 SGHTS, CDR2 YDEGEE. V lost 4 bases, J lost 2 bases, and 14 bases lay in between. The CDR3 bases are TGTGCCAGCAGCGGGGGCCTTTCGGCCACAGATACGCAGTATTTT. Translation: CASSGGLSATDTQYF.

The rearrangement links TRBV28 to TRBJ1-4; D ambiguous. The CDR3 runs to 14 residues. Germline values: CDR1 MDHEN, CDR2 SYDVKM. V lost 10 bases to trimming and J lost 0 bases, with 12 bases between them. CDR3 protein: CATSPQATNEKLFF. The CDR3 bases are TGTGCCACCTCCCCGCAGGCAACTAATGAAAAACTGTTTTTT.

V usage is TRBV7-9 and J usage is TRBJ1-2; D call uncertain. From germline, CDR1 is SEHNR and CDR2 FQNEAQ (reference sequence). The CDR3 is made up of 12 amino acids. Deletions cut 1 base from V and 8 bases from J, with 8 bases between. The CDR3 DNA follows: TGTGCCAGCAGCTTAGGAAAAGAAGGCTACACCTTC. It translates to CASSLGKEGYTF.

The CDR3 here is CASSLVAGTAPGYTF. For the CDR3, the DNA is TGTGCCAGCAGCTTAGTAGCCGGGACAGCCCCCGGCTACACCTTC. V and J are TRBV7-9 and TRBJ1-2, with 7 nucleotides matching TRBD1. Germline V CDR1 and CDR2: SEHNR, FQNEAQ (reference sequence). V gave up 1 base and J gave up 8 bases; unmatched junction bases: 10. The CDR3 extends over 15 amino acids. Variable domain in full (rest from reference TRBV7-9 and TRBJ1-2): DTGVSQNPRHKITKRGQNVTFRCDPISEHNRLYWYRQTLGQGPEFLTYFQNEAQLEKSRLLSDRFSAERPKGSFSTLEIQRTEQGDSAMYLCASSLVAGTAPGYTFGSGTRLTVV.

This clone appeared once. The chain has TRBV24-1 and TRBJ1-1; D gene ambiguous. V was shortened by 1 base and J by 8 bases, with 10 bases between the two germline ends. The length of the CDR3 is 13 residues. The germline V gene has CDR1 KGHDR and CDR2 SFDVKD. This CDR3 is CATSDFTGIEAFF. The CDR3 nucleotides read TGTGCCACCAGTGATTTTACCGGGATCGAAGCTTTCTTT.

CDR3 nucleotide sequence: TGTGCCACCACAGGGGGAGGGGAGACCCAGTACTTC. The encoded protein is CATTGGGETQYF. The rearrangement uses TRBV19 and TRBJ2-5; the D gene is possibly TRBD1 (8 bases). V dropped 10 bases and J dropped 5 bases, with 14 bases sitting between them. Germline V gives CDR1 LNHDA, CDR2 SQIVND (reference sequence). CDR3 length: 12 amino acids.

The V gene is TRBV7-8, the J gene TRBJ1-1; 7 bases match TRBD1. Germline V CDR1 and CDR2: SGHVS, FQNEAQ. This CDR3 region has 15 residues. V shed 3 bases, J shed 0 bases, and the junction held 4 bases outside the gene matches. CDR3 coding DNA: TGTGCCAGCAGCTTCGCGACAGGGCTGAACACTGAAGCTTTCTTT. Translated, it gives CASSFATGLNTEAFF.

The chain recombines TRBV7-9 with TRBJ2-1; TRBD2 aligns across 7 bases. Losses at the gene ends were 5 bases for V and 6 bases for J; bases not matched to a gene: 10. From germline, CDR1 is SEHNR and CDR2 FQNEAQ (reference sequence). The CDR3 spans 15 residues. CDR3 nucleotide sequence: TGTGCCAGCAGCCCTCGACTAGCAGCCCGCAATGAGCAGTTCTTC. As protein: CASSPRLAARNEQFF.